What follows is one TCR beta chain and its context. Antigen unknown. The source of the sample is a study of T cell responses to AZD1222 COVID-19 vaccine. Study-wide points: The donors showed a predominance of white British ancestry and of females, with possible underestimation of clonal diversity.

The length of the CDR3 is 12 residues. The germline V gene encodes CDR1 SGHRS and CDR2 YFSETQ. With 1 base removed from V and 5 bases from J, the gap between germline ends came to 7 bases. TCRdb keeps only in-frame clones here, not all; method: immunoSEQ multiplex PCR. The table lists some 130,000 clones, more than 85% of them singletons. Sample: peripheral blood, taken on day 0 of AZD1222 vaccination. This chain uses TRBV5-1 with TRBJ2-7, with D unclear. The clonotype was recovered from an adult in good health. CDR3 in DNA: TGCGCCAGCAGCTTGTTTAGGGACGAGCAGTACTTC. It specifies CASSLFRDEQYF.